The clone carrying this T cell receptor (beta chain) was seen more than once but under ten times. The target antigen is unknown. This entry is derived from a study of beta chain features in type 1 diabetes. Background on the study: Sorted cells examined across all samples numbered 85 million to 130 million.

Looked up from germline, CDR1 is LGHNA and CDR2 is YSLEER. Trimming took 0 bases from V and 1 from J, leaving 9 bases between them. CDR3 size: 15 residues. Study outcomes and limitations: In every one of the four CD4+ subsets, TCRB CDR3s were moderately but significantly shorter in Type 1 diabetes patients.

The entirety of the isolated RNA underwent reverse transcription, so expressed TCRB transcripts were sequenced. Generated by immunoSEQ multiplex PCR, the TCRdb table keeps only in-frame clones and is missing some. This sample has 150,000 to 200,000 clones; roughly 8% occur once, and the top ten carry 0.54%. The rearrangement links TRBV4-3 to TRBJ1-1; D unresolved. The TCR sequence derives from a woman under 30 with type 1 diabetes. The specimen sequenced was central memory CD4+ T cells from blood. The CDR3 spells CASSQDPRGNTEAFF. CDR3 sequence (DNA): TGCGCCAGCAGCCAAGACCCGCGGGGGAACACTGAAGCTTTCTTT.